Listed here is a single TCR beta chain. V was clipped by 3 bases and J by 1 base, with 4 bases between them. There are 12 residues in the CDR3. The germline CDR1 and CDR2 sequences are LNHNV and YYDKDF (reference sequence). The sample belongs to a study of blood T cells in healthy people across ages. Through a sample-barcoded 5' primer and a J-beta primer mix, a second PCR was run for about 7 to 12 cycles. TCRdb analysed the 5' RACE reads with MiXCR anew, one entry per CDR3 protein. The data hold 1,800,000 or so distinct CDR3 sequences, with approximately 39% observed a single time. This chain joins TRBV15 and TRBJ2-7; D is ambiguous. The sequenced material came from blood. This clonotype was obtained from a human donor in good health. The CDR3 loop reads CATSRISYEQYF. The CDR3, as DNA: TGTGCCACCAGCAGGATTTCCTACGAGCAGTACTTC.